This record looks at one TCR beta chain sequence and its context. Its antigen is undetermined. Sequencing used immunoSEQ multiplex PCR; TCRdb keeps in-frame clones, though not all of them. The sample yields around 28,000 clones, under 95% seen once. The entry originates in a study of T cell clonotyping in hematopoietic cell transplantation. Study outcomes and limitations: Pathologically expanded recipient clonotypes increased progressively from day 30 to day 180 as diversity fell.

CDR1 SGHDN and CDR2 FVKESK come from the germline V gene. The V end lost 3 bases, the J end lost 3 bases, and 3 bases lay between the germline ends. This CDR3 is 11 amino acids long. Sample time point: recipient sample about 28 days before transplant, after cytoreduction. The TCR originated in a man aged 50 to 60 with acute myeloid leukemia. Some clones in this sample may be carry-over from other donors' samples. The V and J genes are TRBV14 and TRBJ2-7, with no clear D. Sequencing used peripheral blood mononuclear cells, obtained before stem cell transplant. CDR3 sequence reads: CASSQNYEQYF. The DNA for the CDR3 is TGTGCCAGCAGCCAGAACTACGAGCAGTACTTC.